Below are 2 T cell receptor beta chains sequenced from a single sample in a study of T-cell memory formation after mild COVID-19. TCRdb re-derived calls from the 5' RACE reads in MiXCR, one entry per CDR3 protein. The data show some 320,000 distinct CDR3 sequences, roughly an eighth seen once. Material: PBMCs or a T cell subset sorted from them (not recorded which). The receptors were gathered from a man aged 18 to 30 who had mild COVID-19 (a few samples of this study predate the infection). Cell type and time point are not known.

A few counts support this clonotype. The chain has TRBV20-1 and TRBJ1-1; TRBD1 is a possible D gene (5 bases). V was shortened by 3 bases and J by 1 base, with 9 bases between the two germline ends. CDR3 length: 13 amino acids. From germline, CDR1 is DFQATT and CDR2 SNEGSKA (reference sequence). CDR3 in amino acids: CSARTDRNTEAFF. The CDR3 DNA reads TGCAGTGCTAGGACCGACAGGAACACTGAAGCTTTCTTT.

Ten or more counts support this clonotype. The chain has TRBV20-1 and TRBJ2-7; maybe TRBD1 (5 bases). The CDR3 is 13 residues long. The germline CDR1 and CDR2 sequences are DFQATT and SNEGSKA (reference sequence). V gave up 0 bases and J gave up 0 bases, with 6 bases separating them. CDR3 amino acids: CSARDDSSYEQYF. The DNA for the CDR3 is TGCAGTGCTAGAGATGACAGCTCCTACGAGCAGTACTTC.